The 3 T cell receptor beta chains presented below share a single source sample, sequenced in a study of T-cell reconstitution after alpha-beta-depleted transplantation in children. TCRbeta library construction was performed incorporating unique molecular identifiers. TCRdb independently ran MiXCR on the PCR reads; one entry per CDR3 protein. Here the sample spans some 500,000 distinct CDR3 sequences, approximately 20% being singletons. Source: PBMCs from the stem cell graft donor, taken from the stem cell graft. The receptor set was obtained from a human donor who donated a stem cell graft to a child with acute lymphoblastic leukemia.

The gene calls are TRBV4-1 and TRBJ1-3; D call uncertain. Germline assignment: CDR1 MGHRA and CDR2 YSYEKL. The CDR3 sequence is 17 residues long. The V gene lost 0 bases and the J gene lost 0 bases, with 12 bases spanning the gap. This CDR3 reads CASSQDTMEPSGNTIYF. As DNA, the CDR3 is TGCGCCAGCAGCCAAGATACGATGGAACCCTCTGGAAACACCATATATTTT.

This chain joins TRBV6-1 and TRBJ2-7; 8 positions match TRBD1. This CDR3 contains 11 residues. V lost 11 bases and J lost 6; bases outside the gene matches: 6. The germline gives CDR1 MNHNS, CDR2 SASEGT. CDR3 nucleotide sequence: TGTGCCTTAGGACAGGGCGGCGAGCAGTACTTC. Its protein is CALGQGGEQYF.

This clonotype turned up a few times. V gene TRBV5-1 combines with J gene TRBJ2-3; 9 bases agree with TRBD1. CDR3 size: 15 residues. After removal of 4 bases from V and 4 bases from J, the junction contained 7 bases not matched to a gene. The germline V gene encodes CDR1 SGHRS and CDR2 YFSETQ. The CDR3 coding sequence is TGCGCCAGCAGCCCCGGGACAGGGTATCCAGATACGCAGTATTTT. Protein sequence: CASSPGTGYPDTQYF.